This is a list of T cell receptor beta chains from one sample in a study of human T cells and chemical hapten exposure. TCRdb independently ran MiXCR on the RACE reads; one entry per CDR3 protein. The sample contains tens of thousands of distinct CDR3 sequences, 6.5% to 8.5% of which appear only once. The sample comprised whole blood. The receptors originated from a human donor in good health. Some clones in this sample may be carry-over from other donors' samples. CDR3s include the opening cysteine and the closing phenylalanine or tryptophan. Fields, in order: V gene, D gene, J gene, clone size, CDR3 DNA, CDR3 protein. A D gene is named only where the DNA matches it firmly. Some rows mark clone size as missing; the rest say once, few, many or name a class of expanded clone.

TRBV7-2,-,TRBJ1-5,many,TGTGCCAGCAGCTTTACCGGGGGTAGCAATCAGCCCCAGCATTTT,CASSFTGGSNQPQHF
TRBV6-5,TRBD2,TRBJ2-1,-,TGTGCCAGCAGCCGCTCCTCTAGCGGGAGGTCAAATGAGCAGTTCTTC,CASSRSSSGRSNEQFF
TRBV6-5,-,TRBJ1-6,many,TGTGCCAGCAGTTACGCGGCAGCCTATAATTCACCCCTCCACTTT,CASSYAAAYNSPLHF
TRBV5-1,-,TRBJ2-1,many,TGCGCCAGCAGCCCGGATCCAGAAACCTACACCTACAATGAGCAGTTCTTC,CASSPDPETYTYNEQFF
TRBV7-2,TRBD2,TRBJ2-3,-,TGTGCCAGCAGCTTTTCGAGCGGGAAGGGAGATACGCAGTATTTT,CASSFSSGKGDTQYF
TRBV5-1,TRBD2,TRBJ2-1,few,TGCGCCAGCAGCTCTTCTAGCGGGGGTCTTTACAATGAGCAGTTCTTC,CASSSSSGGLYNEQFF
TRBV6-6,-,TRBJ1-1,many,TGTGCCAGCACCTCACCCACTAACACTGAAGCTTTCTTT,CASTSPTNTEAFF
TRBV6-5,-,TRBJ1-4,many,TGTGCCAGCAGTTCGAGGGGACCCCATGAAAAACTGTTTTTT,CASSSRGPHEKLFF
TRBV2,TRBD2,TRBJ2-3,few,TGTGCCAGCAGTCGGACTAGTCTACCAGATACGCAGTATTTT,CASSRTSLPDTQYF
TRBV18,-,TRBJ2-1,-,TGTGCCAGCTCACCGACTTTAGCTCCTAGCTACAATGAGCAGTTCTTC,CASSPTLAPSYNEQFF
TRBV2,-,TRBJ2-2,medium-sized,TGTGCCAGCAGCTATAGTAATACCGGGGAGCTGTTTTTT,CASSYSNTGELFF
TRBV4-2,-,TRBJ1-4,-,TGTGCCAGCAGCCAAGATTTTACCATATGGCCTCCAAGGAGTGAAAAACTGTTTTTT,CASSQDFTIWPPRSEKLFF
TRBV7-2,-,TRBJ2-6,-,TGTGCCAGCAGCTTAGTAGGGCAGGTCTCTGGGGCCAACGTCCTGACTTTC,CASSLVGQVSGANVLTF
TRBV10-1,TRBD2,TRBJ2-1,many,TGCGCCAGCAGTCCAGTGCGGGGGGCATACAATGAGCAGTTCTTC,CASSPVRGAYNEQFF
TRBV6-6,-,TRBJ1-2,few,TGTGCCAGCAGCTACCAAGTGCGGGGTAACTATGGCTACACCTTC,CASSYQVRGNYGYTF
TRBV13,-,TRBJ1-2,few,TGTGCCAGCAGCCAGGGCCCAGACTATGGCGACACCTTC,CASSQGPDYGDTF